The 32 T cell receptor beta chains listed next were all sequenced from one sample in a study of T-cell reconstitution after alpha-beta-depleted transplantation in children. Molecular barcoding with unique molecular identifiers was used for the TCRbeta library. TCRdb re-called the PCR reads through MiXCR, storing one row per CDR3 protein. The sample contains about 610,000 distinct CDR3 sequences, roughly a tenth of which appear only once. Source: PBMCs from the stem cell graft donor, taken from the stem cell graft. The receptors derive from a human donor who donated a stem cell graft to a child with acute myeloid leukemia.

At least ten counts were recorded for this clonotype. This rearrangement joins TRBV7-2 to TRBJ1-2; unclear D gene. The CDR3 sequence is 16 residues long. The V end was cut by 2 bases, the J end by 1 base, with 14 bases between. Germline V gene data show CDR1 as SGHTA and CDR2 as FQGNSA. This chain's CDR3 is CASSLFGERLNYGYTF. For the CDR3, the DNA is TGTGCCAGCAGCTTATTCGGGGAGCGCCTTAACTATGGCTACACCTTC. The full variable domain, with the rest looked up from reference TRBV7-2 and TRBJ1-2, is GAGVSQSPSNKVTEKGKDVELRCDPISGHTALYWYRQSLGQGLEFLIYFQGNSAPDKSGLPSDRFSAERTGGSVSTLTIQRTQQEDSAVYLCASSLFGERLNYGYTFGSGTRLTVV.

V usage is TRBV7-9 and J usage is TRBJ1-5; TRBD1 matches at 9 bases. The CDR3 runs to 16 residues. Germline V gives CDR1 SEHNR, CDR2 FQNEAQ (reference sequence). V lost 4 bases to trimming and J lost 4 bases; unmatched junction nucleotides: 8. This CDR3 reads CASSSQGAFGNQPQHF. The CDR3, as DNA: TGTGCCAGCAGCTCACAGGGGGCGTTCGGAAATCAGCCCCAGCATTTT.

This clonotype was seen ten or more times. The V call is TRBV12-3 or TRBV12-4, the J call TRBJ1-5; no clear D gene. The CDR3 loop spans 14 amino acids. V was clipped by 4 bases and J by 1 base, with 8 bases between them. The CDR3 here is CASSSGRSNQPQHF. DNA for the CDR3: TGTGCCAGCAGTTCGGGCCGAAGCAATCAGCCCCAGCATTTT.

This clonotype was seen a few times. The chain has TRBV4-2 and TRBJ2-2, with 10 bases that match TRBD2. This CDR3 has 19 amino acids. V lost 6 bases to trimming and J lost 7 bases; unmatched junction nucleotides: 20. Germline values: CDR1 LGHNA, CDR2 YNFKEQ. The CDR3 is CASSPSPGTSASRDGELFF. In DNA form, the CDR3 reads TGTGCCAGCAGTCCCTCTCCCGGGACTAGCGCCAGTCGGGACGGGGAGCTGTTTTTT.

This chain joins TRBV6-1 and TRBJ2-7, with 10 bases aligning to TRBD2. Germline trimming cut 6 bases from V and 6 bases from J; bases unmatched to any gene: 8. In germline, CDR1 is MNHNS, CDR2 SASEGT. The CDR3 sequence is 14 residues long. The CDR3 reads CASRSLAGGREQYF. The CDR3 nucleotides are TGTGCCAGCAGGTCGTTAGCGGGAGGACGCGAGCAGTACTTC.

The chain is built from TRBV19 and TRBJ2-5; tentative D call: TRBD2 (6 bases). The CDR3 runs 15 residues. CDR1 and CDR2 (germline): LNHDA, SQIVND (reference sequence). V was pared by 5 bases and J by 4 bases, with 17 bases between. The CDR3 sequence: CASSEAGRVRETQYF. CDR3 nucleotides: TGTGCCAGTAGTGAAGCGGGTCGGGTGAGAGAGACCCAGTACTTC.

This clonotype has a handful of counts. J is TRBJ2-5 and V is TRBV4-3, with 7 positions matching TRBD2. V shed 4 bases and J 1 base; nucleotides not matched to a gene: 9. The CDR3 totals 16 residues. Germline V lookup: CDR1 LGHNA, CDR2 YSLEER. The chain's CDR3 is CASSRGNGRFQETQYF. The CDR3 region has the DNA TGCGCCAGCAGCCGGGGGAACGGGAGGTTCCAAGAGACCCAGTACTTC.

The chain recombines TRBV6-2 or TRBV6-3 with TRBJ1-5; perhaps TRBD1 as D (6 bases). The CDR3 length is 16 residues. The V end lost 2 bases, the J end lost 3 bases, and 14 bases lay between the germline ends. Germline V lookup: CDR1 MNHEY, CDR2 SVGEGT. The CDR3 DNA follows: TGTGCCAGCAGTTACGCGGGGGGCATCTCCAATCAGCCCCAGCATTTT. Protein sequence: CASSYAGGISNQPQHF.

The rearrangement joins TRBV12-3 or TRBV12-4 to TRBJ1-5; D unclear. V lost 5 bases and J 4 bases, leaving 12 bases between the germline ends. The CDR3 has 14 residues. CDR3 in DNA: TGTGCCAGCAGTCCCGGCCCGGGGAATCAGCCCCAGCATTTT. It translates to CASSPGPGNQPQHF.

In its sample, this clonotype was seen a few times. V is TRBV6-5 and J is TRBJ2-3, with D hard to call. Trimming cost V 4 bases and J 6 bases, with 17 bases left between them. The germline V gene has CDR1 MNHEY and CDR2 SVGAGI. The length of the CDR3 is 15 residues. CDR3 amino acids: CASSWSEVGWDTQYF. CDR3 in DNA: TGTGCCAGCAGTTGGTCCGAGGTCGGGTGGGATACGCAGTATTTT.

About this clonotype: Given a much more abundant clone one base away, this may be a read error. The CDR3 is CASSLIAGATDTQYF. CDR3 coding DNA: TGTGCCAGCAGCCTAATAGCGGGAGCCACAGATACGCAGTATTTT. This sequence joins TRBV5-6 and TRBJ2-3; 9 bases align to TRBD2. Per germline, CDR1 SGHDT and CDR2 YYEEEE. The CDR3 extends over 15 amino acids. After removal of 4 bases from V and 2 bases from J, the junction contained 5 bases not matched to a gene.

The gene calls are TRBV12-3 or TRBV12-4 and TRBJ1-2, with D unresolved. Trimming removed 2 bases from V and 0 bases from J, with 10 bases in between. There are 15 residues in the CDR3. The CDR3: CASSLRAAPNYGYTF. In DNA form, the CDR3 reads TGTGCCAGCAGTTTACGGGCCGCACCTAACTATGGCTACACCTTC.

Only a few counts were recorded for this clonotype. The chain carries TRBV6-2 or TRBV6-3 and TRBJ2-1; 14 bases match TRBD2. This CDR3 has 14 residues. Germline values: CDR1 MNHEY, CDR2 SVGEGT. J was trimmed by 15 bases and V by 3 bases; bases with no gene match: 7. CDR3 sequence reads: CASSYAGTSGRVFF. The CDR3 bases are TGTGCCAGCAGTTATGCCGGGACTAGCGGGAGAGTGTTCTTC.

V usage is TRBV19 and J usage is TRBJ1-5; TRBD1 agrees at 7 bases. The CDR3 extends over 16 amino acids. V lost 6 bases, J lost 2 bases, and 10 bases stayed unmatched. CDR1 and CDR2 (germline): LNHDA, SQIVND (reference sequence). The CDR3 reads CASSHMGQSGNQPQHF. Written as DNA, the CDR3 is TGTGCCAGTAGCCACATGGGACAGTCGGGCAATCAGCCCCAGCATTTT.

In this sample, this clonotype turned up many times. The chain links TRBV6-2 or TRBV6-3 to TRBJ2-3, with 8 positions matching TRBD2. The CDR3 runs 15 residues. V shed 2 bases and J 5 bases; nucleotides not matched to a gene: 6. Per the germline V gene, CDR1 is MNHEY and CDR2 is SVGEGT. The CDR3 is CASSYEAGDLDTQYF. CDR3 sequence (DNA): TGTGCCAGCAGTTACGAAGCGGGAGATTTAGATACGCAGTATTTT.

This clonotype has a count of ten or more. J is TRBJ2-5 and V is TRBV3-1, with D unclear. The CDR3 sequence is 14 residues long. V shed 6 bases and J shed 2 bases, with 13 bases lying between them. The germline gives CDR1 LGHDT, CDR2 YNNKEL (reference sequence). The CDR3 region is CASSPRGFQETQYF. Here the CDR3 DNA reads TGTGCCAGCAGTCCTCGCGGCTTTCAAGAGACCCAGTACTTC.

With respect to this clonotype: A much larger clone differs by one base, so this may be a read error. As DNA, the CDR3 is TGCAGTGCCAGGGGCGGGGGCCAGGAAAAACTGTATTTT. Protein product: CSARGGGQEKLYF. The chain joins TRBV20-1 to TRBJ1-4, with D perhaps matching TRBD1 (6 bases). This CDR3 is built from 13 residues. In germline, CDR1 is DFQATT, CDR2 SNEGSKA (reference sequence).

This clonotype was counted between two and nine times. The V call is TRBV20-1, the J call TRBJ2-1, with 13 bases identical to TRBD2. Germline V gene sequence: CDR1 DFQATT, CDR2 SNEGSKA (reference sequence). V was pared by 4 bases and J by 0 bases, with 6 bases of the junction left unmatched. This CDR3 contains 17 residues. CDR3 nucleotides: TGCAGTGCTACAGGACTAGCGGGAGATGCCTCCTACAATGAGCAGTTCTTC. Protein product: CSATGLAGDASYNEQFF.

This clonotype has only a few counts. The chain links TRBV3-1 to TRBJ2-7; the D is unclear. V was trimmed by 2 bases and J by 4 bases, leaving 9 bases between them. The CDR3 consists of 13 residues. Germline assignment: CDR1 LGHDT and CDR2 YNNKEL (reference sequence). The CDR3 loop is CASSQSGWYEQYF. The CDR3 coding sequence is TGTGCCAGCAGCCAATCGGGTTGGTACGAGCAGTACTTC.

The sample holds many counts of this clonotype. Here the CDR3 reads CASSLETTLRETQYF. The DNA for the CDR3 is TGTGCCAGCAGCTTAGAGACAACTTTACGGGAGACCCAGTACTTC. The chain uses TRBV7-2 and TRBJ2-5, with D uncertain. V dropped 1 base and J dropped 5 bases, with 14 bases sitting between them. There are 15 residues in the CDR3. Germline CDR1 is SGHTA and CDR2 is FQGNSA.

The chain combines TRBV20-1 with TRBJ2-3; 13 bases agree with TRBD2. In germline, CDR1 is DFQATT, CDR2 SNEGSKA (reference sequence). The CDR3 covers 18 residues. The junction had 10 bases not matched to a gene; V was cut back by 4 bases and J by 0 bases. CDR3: CSATGLAGPIASTDTQYF. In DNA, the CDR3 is TGCAGTGCTACGGGACTAGCGGGACCTATTGCTAGCACAGATACGCAGTATTTT.

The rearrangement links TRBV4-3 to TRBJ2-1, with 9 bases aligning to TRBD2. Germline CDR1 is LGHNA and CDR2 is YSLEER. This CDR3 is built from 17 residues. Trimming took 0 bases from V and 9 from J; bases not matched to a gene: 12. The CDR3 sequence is CASSQDRGTSWVGEQFF. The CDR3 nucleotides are TGCGCCAGCAGCCAAGATCGGGGGACTAGCTGGGTCGGTGAGCAGTTCTTC.

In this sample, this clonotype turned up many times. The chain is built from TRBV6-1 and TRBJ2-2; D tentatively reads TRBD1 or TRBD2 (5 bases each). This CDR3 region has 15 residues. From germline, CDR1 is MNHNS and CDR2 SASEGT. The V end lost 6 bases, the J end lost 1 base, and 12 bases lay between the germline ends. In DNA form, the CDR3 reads TGTGCCAGCAGCGGGACCCAGAAGAACACCGGGGAGCTGTTTTTT. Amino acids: CASSGTQKNTGELFF.

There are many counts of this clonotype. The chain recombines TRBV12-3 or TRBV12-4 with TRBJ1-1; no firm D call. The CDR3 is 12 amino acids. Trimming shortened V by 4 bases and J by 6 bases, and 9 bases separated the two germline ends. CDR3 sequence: CASSSRDPEAFF. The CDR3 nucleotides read TGTGCCAGCAGTTCCAGAGATCCTGAAGCTTTCTTT.

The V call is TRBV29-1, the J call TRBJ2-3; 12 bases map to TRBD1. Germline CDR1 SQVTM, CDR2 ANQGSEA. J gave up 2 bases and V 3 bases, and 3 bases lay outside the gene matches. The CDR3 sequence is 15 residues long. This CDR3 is CSVDSGQGATDTQYF. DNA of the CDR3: TGCAGCGTTGACTCGGGACAGGGGGCCACAGATACGCAGTATTTT.

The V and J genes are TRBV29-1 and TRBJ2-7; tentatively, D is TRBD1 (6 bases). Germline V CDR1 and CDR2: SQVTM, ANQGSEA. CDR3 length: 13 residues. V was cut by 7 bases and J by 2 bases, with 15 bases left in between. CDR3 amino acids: CSAHGQSTYEQYF. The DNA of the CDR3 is TGCAGCGCCCACGGACAGAGTACCTACGAGCAGTACTTC.

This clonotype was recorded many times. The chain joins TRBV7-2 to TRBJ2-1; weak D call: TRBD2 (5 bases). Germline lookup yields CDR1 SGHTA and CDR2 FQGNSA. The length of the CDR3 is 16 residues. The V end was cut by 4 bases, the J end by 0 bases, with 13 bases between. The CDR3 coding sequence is TGTGCCAGCAGCTCAGGACTCTACAGCTCCTACAATGAGCAGTTCTTC. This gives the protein CASSSGLYSSYNEQFF.

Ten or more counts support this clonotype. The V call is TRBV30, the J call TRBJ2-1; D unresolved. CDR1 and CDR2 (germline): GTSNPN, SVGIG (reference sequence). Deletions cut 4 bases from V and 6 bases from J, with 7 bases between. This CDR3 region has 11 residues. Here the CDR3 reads CAWTQTNEQFF. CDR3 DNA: TGTGCCTGGACCCAGACCAATGAGCAGTTCTTC. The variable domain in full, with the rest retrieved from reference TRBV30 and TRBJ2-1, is SQTIHQWPATLVQPVGSPLSLECTVEGTSNPNLYWYRQAAGRGLQLLFYSVGIGQISSEVPQNLSASRPQDRQFILSSKKLLLSDSGFYLCAWTQTNEQFFGPGTRLTVL.

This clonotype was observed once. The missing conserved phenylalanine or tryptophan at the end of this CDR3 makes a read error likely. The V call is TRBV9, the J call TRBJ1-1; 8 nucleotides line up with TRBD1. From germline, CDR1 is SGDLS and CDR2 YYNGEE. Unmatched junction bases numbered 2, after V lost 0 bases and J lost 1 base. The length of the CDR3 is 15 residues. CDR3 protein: CASSVVGTGNTEAFY. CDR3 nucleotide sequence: TGTGCCAGCAGCGTAGTCGGGACAGGGAACACTGAAGCTTTCTAT.

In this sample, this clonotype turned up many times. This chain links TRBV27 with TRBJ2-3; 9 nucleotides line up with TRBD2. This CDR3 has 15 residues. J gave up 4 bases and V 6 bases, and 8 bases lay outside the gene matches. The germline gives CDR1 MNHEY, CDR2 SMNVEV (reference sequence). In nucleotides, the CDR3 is TGTGCCAGCAGAACGGCGGGAGGGTACGCAGATACGCAGTATTTT. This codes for CASRTAGGYADTQYF.

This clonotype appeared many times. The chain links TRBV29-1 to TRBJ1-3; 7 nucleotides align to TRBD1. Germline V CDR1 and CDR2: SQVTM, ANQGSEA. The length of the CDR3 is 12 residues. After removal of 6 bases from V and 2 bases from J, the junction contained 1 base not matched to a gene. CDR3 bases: TGCAGCGTACAGGGGACTGGAAACACCATATATTTT. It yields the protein CSVQGTGNTIYF.

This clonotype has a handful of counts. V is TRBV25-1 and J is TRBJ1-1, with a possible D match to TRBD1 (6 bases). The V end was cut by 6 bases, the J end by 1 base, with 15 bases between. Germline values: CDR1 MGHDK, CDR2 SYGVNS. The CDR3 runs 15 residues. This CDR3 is CASRRGGMGNTEAFF. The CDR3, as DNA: TGTGCCAGCAGGAGGGGGGGGATGGGGAACACTGAAGCTTTCTTT.